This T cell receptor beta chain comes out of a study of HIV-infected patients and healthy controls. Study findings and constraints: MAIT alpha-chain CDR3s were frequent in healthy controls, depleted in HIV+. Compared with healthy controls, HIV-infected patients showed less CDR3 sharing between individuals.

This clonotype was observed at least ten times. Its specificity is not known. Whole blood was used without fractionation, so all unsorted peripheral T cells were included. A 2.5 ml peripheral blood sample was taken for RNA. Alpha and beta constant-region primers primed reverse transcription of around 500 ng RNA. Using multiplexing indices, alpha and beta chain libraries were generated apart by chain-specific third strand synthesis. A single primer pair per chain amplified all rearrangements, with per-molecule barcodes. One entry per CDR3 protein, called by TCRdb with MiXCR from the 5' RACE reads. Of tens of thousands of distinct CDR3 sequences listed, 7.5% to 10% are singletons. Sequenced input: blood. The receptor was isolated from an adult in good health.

The CDR3 sequence: CASSLEGRGSREQYF. CDR3 bases: TGTGCCAGCAGCTTGGAAGGCAGGGGTTCTCGCGAGCAGTACTTC. J is TRBJ2-7 and V is TRBV5-6, with a possible D match to TRBD1 (6 bases). V was cut by 0 bases and J by 6 bases, with 16 bases left in between. There are 15 residues in the CDR3. Per germline, CDR1 SGHDT and CDR2 YYEEEE.